One and the same sample provided the 22 T cell receptor beta chains below, sequenced in a study of immune cell composition in non-small cell lung cancer. TCRdb's copy holds only in-frame clones and misses some; the assay was immunoSEQ multiplex PCR. The profile shows roughly 4,700 clones, around three quarters of them singletons. The sample consisted of lung tumor tissue. These receptors were taken from a human donor with non-small cell lung cancer.

This chain links TRBV18 with TRBJ2-7; 7 bases are shared with TRBD1. This CDR3 has 15 residues. The germline V gene has CDR1 KGHSH and CDR2 LQKENI. J lost 6 bases, V lost 5 bases, and 13 bases had no gene match. CDR3 nucleotide sequence: TGTGCCAGCTCATCGACAGGGAAGCATTTCTCCGAGCAGTACTTC. Translated: CASSSTGKHFSEQYF.

This clone occurred a few times. This chain joins TRBV7-6 and TRBJ1-4; possible D gene TRBD1, 6 bases. The ends were cut back, 1 base at V and 8 bases at J, with 14 bases in the middle. The germline V gene encodes CDR1 SGHVS and CDR2 FNYEAQ. This CDR3 has 15 amino acids. The chain's CDR3 is CASSLEQGIWEKLFF. DNA of the CDR3: TGTGCCAGCAGCTTAGAGCAGGGGATTTGGGAAAAACTGTTTTTT.

The rearrangement uses TRBV5-1 and TRBJ1-1, with 7 bases that match TRBD1. The CDR3 runs to 15 residues. V lost 4 bases, J lost 3 bases, and 9 bases stayed unmatched. Looked up from germline, CDR1 is SGHRS and CDR2 is YFSETQ. The CDR3 DNA follows: TGCGCCAGCAGCGCGAGGGGGCGAGGATACACTGAAGCTTTCTTT. Translating it yields CASSARGRGYTEAFF.

This clone turned up a few times. This chain uses TRBV6-5 with TRBJ1-2; a possible D gene is TRBD1 (6 bases). The CDR3 contains 13 residues. Germline values: CDR1 MNHEY, CDR2 SVGAGI. Trimming took off 2 bases at V and 8 bases at J, with 12 bases between the two ends. The CDR3 loop is CASSYGRGRGYTF. Here the CDR3 DNA reads TGTGCCAGCAGTTACGGCAGGGGAAGGGGCTACACCTTC.

The V gene is TRBV19, the J gene TRBJ2-5; D is possibly TRBD2 (7 bases). The end of the DNA is better explained by TRBJ2-7, so the J call may be wrong. The CDR3 is 14 residues long. The germline CDR1 and CDR2 sequences are LNHDA and SQIVND (reference sequence). The CDR3 DNA reads TGTGCCAGTAGTATAAGAGGGGGGGGTTTCGAGCAGTACTTC. This encodes CASSIRGGGFEQYF.

V and J are TRBV6-6 and TRBJ1-3; D may be TRBD1 (5 bases). The CDR3 has 16 residues. Trimming removed 7 bases at V and 1 base at J, with 17 bases between. Germline assignment: CDR1 MNHNY and CDR2 SVGAGI (reference sequence). The CDR3 reads CASTFSPGGSGNTIYF. CDR3 nucleotides: TGTGCCAGCACTTTCTCCCCCGGGGGGTCTGGAAACACCATATATTTT.

V gene TRBV4-3 combines with J gene TRBJ2-5, with TRBD2 identical over 12 bases. V lost 3 bases and J lost 1; bases outside the gene matches: 9. The CDR3 sequence is 18 residues long. Per germline, CDR1 LGHNA and CDR2 YSLEER. The CDR3 loop reads CASSHTWTSGAFQETQYF. CDR3 DNA sequence: TGCGCCAGCAGCCATACCTGGACTAGCGGGGCCTTCCAAGAGACCCAGTACTTC.

The chain recombines TRBV9 with TRBJ1-5; the D gene is possibly TRBD1 (6 bases). This CDR3 has 14 amino acids. Per the germline V gene, CDR1 is SGDLS and CDR2 is YYNGEE. V gave up 2 bases and J gave up 7 bases, with 13 bases separating them. The CDR3 loop is CASSVTGFGQPQHF. The CDR3 bases are TGTGCCAGCAGCGTCACAGGGTTTGGGCAGCCCCAGCATTTT.

V gene TRBV9 combines with J gene TRBJ2-3; a possible D gene is TRBD2 (5 bases). The germline V and J ends were trimmed by 3 bases and 6 bases, with 8 bases remaining between them. The CDR3 is made up of 12 amino acids. Germline V gene lookup returns CDR1 SGDLS and CDR2 YYNGEE. This chain's CDR3 is CASSGTFDTQYF. The CDR3 DNA sequence: TGTGCCAGCAGCGGGACTTTTGATACGCAGTATTTT.

V and J are TRBV5-1 and TRBJ2-7; D possibly corresponds to TRBD2 (6 bases). The CDR3 is 12 amino acids. Trimming shortened V by 6 bases and J by 5 bases, and 12 bases separated the two germline ends. Germline CDR1 and CDR2: SGHRS and YFSETQ. The CDR3 bases are TGCGCCAGCACCGGAGGGGTCAACGAGCAGTACTTC. This translates into CASTGGVNEQYF.

The chain has TRBV7-2 and TRBJ2-7; no reliable D call. Germline V CDR1 and CDR2: SGHTA, FQGNSA. The CDR3 loop spans 14 amino acids. Between the trimmed V and J ends, which lost 1 base and 3 bases, there was a span of 10 bases. In DNA, the CDR3 is TGTGCCAGCAGCTTAGACGCGATGATCTACGAGCAGTACTTC. Residues: CASSLDAMIYEQYF.

This chain links TRBV11-2 with TRBJ2-1, with TRBD2 identical over 8 bases. The CDR3 covers 17 residues. Germline values: CDR1 SGHAT, CDR2 FQNNGV. J was trimmed by 6 bases and V by 0 bases; bases with no gene match: 10. This CDR3 is CASSLDGGAGGRNEQFF. The CDR3 DNA follows: TGTGCCAGCAGCTTAGATGGAGGGGCGGGGGGCCGCAATGAGCAGTTCTTC.

V gene TRBV11-3 combines with J gene TRBJ2-7; tentatively, D is TRBD2 (5 bases). The germline CDR1 and CDR2 sequences are SGHNT and YENEEA. V was trimmed by 5 bases and J by 5 bases, leaving 16 bases between them. The CDR3 loop spans 14 amino acids. The CDR3 nucleotides read TGTGCCAGCAGCCGAGGTTTACCGGGAAACGAGCAGTACTTC. This encodes CASSRGLPGNEQYF.

V gene TRBV30 combines with J gene TRBJ1-2; the match to TRBD1 covers 9 bases. J lost 2 bases, V lost 6 bases, and 1 base had no gene match. Per germline, CDR1 GTSNPN and CDR2 SVGIG (reference sequence). This CDR3 has 12 residues. This chain's CDR3 is CACGTGNYGYTF. Written as DNA, the CDR3 is TGTGCCTGCGGGACAGGGAACTATGGCTACACCTTC. Full variable domain (remainder filled in from reference TRBV30 and TRBJ1-2): SQTIHQWPATLVQPVGSPLSLECTVEGTSNPNLYWYRQAAGRGLQLLFYSVGIGQISSEVPQNLSASRPQDRQFILSSKKLLLSDSGFYLCACGTGNYGYTFGSGTRLTVV.

The rearrangement links TRBV9 to TRBJ1-4; no definite D call. The CDR3 is 16 amino acids. With 4 bases removed from V and 4 bases from J, the gap between germline ends came to 17 bases. Germline V lookup: CDR1 SGDLS, CDR2 YYNGEE. The chain's CDR3 is CASSMDSGFLNEKLFF. CDR3 sequence (DNA): TGTGCCAGCAGCATGGATTCCGGGTTTCTTAATGAAAAACTGTTTTTT.

The J gene is TRBJ2-7, the V gene TRBV11-3, with a tentative D call TRBD2 (6 bases). CDR3 length: 14 residues. V was cut by 0 bases and J by 3 bases, with 9 bases left in between. Germline assignment: CDR1 SGHNT and CDR2 YENEEA. This CDR3 is CASSLDPRGYEQYF. The CDR3 DNA is TGTGCCAGCAGCTTAGATCCGCGGGGCTACGAGCAGTACTTC.

The chain carries TRBV29-1 and TRBJ2-5; 8 nucleotides match TRBD1. The germline V gene has CDR1 SQVTM and CDR2 ANQGSEA. The ends lost 7 bases at V and 3 bases at J; junction bases unmatched: 10. This CDR3 region has 14 residues. Here the CDR3 DNA reads TGCAGCGCCACGTTCGGGACAGGCAAAGAGACCCAGTACTTC. It translates to CSATFGTGKETQYF.

Concerning this clone itself: Distinct nucleotide sequences in the sample also encode this CDR3. V and J are TRBV7-3 and TRBJ2-3; TRBD1 matches 7 bases. V lost 1 base and J lost 2; bases outside the gene matches: 3. The CDR3 is 15 residues long. The germline V gene has CDR1 SGHTA and CDR2 FQGTGA. For the CDR3, the DNA is TGTGCCAGCAGCTTAAGGGGACAGTCCACAGATACGCAGTATTTT. It yields the protein CASSLRGQSTDTQYF.

The chain joins TRBV5-1 to TRBJ2-1, with 8 bases identical to TRBD2. J lost 3 bases, V lost 1 base, and 3 bases had no gene match. The CDR3 runs 15 residues. Per the germline V gene, CDR1 is SGHRS and CDR2 is YFSETQ. CDR3 sequence reads: CASSLPAGDYNEQFF. The CDR3 nucleotides are TGCGCCAGCAGCTTGCCAGCGGGGGACTACAATGAGCAGTTCTTC.

The CDR3 sequence is CASSPVRTEAFF. The CDR3, as DNA: TGTGCCAGCTCACCAGTCCGGACTGAAGCTTTCTTT. The chain employs TRBV18 and TRBJ1-1, with D unresolved. CDR1 is KGHSH and CDR2 is LQKENI in the germline V gene. The CDR3 is 12 amino acids. The V gene lost 2 bases and the J gene lost 5 bases, with 6 bases spanning the gap. Combining the CDR3 with reference TRBV18 and TRBJ1-1 gives the whole variable domain NAGVMQNPRHLVRRRGQEARLRCSPMKGHSHVYWYRQLPEEGLKFMVYLQKENIIDESGMPKERFSAEFPKEGPSILRIQQVVRGDSAAYFCASSPVRTEAFFGQGTRLTVV.

This clone was detected once. This chain uses TRBV9 with TRBJ1-3; 8 bases line up with TRBD1. Germline lookup yields CDR1 SGDLS and CDR2 YYNGEE. V gave up 4 bases and J gave up 5 bases; unmatched junction bases: 11. This CDR3 is 16 amino acids long. The CDR3 DNA sequence: TGTGCCAGCAGCAGAACGACAGGGGCGAACCGAAACACCATATATTTT. Translating gives CASSRTTGANRNTIYF.

The genes are TRBV11-2 and TRBJ2-7; 8 bases are a match to TRBD1. The V and J ends lost 0 bases and 3 bases, in that order; junction bases with no gene match: 7. This CDR3 is built from 16 residues. CDR1 is SGHAT and CDR2 is FQNNGV in the germline V gene. The CDR3 reads CASSLEGTGGGYEQYF. The CDR3 nucleotides are TGTGCCAGCAGCTTAGAGGGAACAGGGGGTGGCTACGAGCAGTACTTC.